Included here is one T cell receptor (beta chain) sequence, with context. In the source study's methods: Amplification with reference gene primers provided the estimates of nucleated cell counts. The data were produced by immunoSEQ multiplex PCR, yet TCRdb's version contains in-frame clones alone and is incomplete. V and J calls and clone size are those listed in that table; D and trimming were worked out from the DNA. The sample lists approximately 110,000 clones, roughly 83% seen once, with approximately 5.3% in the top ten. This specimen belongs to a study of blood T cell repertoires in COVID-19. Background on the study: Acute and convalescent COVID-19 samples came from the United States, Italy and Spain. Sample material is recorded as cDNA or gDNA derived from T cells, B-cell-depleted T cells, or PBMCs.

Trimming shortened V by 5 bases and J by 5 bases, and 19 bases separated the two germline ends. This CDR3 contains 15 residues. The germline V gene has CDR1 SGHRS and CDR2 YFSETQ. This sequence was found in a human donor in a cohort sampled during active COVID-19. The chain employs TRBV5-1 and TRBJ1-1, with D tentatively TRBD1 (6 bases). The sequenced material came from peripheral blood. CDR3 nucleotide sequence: TGCGCCAGCAGATCGGATTGGGGGCCGGGGACTGAAGCTTTCTTT. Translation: CASRSDWGPGTEAFF.